Each of the 27 T cell receptor beta chains below was sequenced from the same sample in a study of shared clonotypes between healthy human individuals. The assay was immunoSEQ multiplex PCR, and TCRdb's table has in-frame clones only and misses some. The data hold about 560,000 clones, with around 78% observed a single time. Specimen: PBMCs. These receptors were collected from a middle-aged woman in good health. Some clones in this sample may be carry-over from other donors' samples.

The chain is built from TRBV6-1 and TRBJ2-3; the match to TRBD2 covers 8 bases. CDR1 MNHNS and CDR2 SASEGT come from the germline V gene. V gave up 0 bases and J gave up 6 bases; unmatched junction bases: 5. The CDR3 consists of 15 residues. The DNA for the CDR3 is TGTGCCAGCAGTGAAGCAGGAGCGGGAGCCGATACGCAGTATTTT. Amino acids: CASSEAGAGADTQYF.

This chain joins TRBV29-1 and TRBJ2-1; 8 bases are a match to TRBD2. Per the germline V gene, CDR1 is SQVTM and CDR2 is ANQGSEA. The CDR3 runs 16 residues. V lost 6 bases, J lost 4 bases, and 14 bases stayed unmatched. The CDR3 sequence: CSVLTSAGQMYNEQFF. CDR3 DNA sequence: TGCAGCGTACTGACTAGCGCTGGCCAGATGTACAATGAGCAGTTCTTC.

The chain joins TRBV7-8 to TRBJ1-5; 8 nucleotides align to TRBD1. The CDR3 contains 15 residues. CDR1 is SGHVS and CDR2 is FQNEAQ in the germline V gene. Losses at the gene ends were 5 bases for V and 2 bases for J; bases not matched to a gene: 5. The CDR3 bases are TGTGCCAGCAGCGCCCAGGGGGCGGGCAATCAGCCCCAGCATTTT. Amino acids: CASSAQGAGNQPQHF.

With regard to this clone: At one end the junction does not follow the germline gene, possibly because of a read error. J is TRBJ1-1 and V is TRBV10-3; the D is unclear. Looked up from germline, CDR1 is ENHRY and CDR2 is SYGVKD. The length of the CDR3 is 13 residues. The CDR3 coding sequence is TGTGCCATCAGTGAGACGCATAACACTGAAGCTCTCTTT. It is translated as CAISETHNTEALF.

The rearrangement joins TRBV6-1 to TRBJ2-5, with 9 bases that match TRBD2. The CDR3 spans 15 residues. V trimming: 3 bases; J trimming: 2 bases; junction bases outside the gene matches: 4. Per the germline V gene, CDR1 is MNHNS and CDR2 is SASEGT. CDR3: CASSENSGRQETQYF. CDR3 in DNA: TGTGCCAGCAGTGAGAATAGCGGGAGACAAGAGACCCAGTACTTC.

The V call is TRBV7-3, the J call TRBJ2-1; 10 positions match TRBD1. This CDR3 contains 15 residues. The germline gives CDR1 SGHTA, CDR2 FQGTGA. The trim removed 5 bases at V and 4 bases at J, leaving 5 bases unmatched. Here the CDR3 reads CASSPGQGTYNEQFF. The CDR3 DNA sequence: TGTGCCAGCAGCCCGGGACAGGGGACTTACAATGAGCAGTTCTTC. Combining the CDR3 with reference TRBV7-3 and TRBJ2-1 gives the whole variable domain GAGVSQTPSNKVTEKGKYVELRCDPISGHTALYWYRQSLGQGPEFLIYFQGTGAADDSGLPNDRFFAVRPEGSVSTLKIQRTERGDSAVYLCASSPGQGTYNEQFFGPGTRLTVL.

The V and J genes are TRBV2 and TRBJ2-1; 10 bases are shared with TRBD2. With V trimmed by 8 bases and J by 6 bases, 7 bases remained unmatched. This CDR3 is built from 14 residues. The germline V gene encodes CDR1 SNHLY and CDR2 FYNNEI. CDR3 sequence: CASRGTSDSNEQFF. Written as DNA, the CDR3 is TGTGCCAGCCGGGGGACTAGCGATAGCAATGAGCAGTTCTTC.

This clone was detected many times. This chain joins TRBV18 and TRBJ1-1; D gene unclear. The V end lost 6 bases, the J end lost 3 bases, and 11 bases lay between the germline ends. CDR1 is KGHSH and CDR2 is LQKENI in the germline V gene. This CDR3 has 13 residues. The CDR3 coding sequence is TGTGCCAGCTCCACCCAGGATGACACTGAAGCTTTCTTT. Its protein product is CASSTQDDTEAFF.

As regards this clone: No DNA is shown, since the ends of the CDR3 on it are uncertain; the CDR3 is the one TCRdb lists. The V gene is TRBV21-1, the J gene TRBJ2-1; the table's TRBD2 call for D was not verified on the DNA. TRBV21-1 is assigned pseudogene status. The CDR3 region is 17 residues in length, termini included. The CDR3 region is CASSFASGSRCYNEQFF.

Of note for this clone: A much bigger clone sits one base away, suggesting this may be a read error. The chain is built from TRBV5-1 and TRBJ2-3; D unclear. The V and J ends lost 0 bases and 2 bases respectively, with 4 bases between them. Germline CDR1 reads SGHRS; CDR2 reads YFSETQ. The CDR3 extends over 13 amino acids. The CDR3 DNA is TGCGCCAGCAGCTTGGGGACCACAGATACGCAGTATTTT. Amino acids: CASSLGTTDTQYF.

The chain combines TRBV5-1 with TRBJ2-1; 9 nucleotides line up with TRBD2. In germline, CDR1 is SGHRS, CDR2 YFSETQ. Trimming at V came to 0 bases and at J to 1 base, leaving 11 bases not matched to a gene. This CDR3 region has 19 residues. As DNA, the CDR3 is TGCGCCAGCAGCTTGGCCGGCGTCCTAGCGGGAATGTCCTACAATGAGCAGTTCTTC. Its translation: CASSLAGVLAGMSYNEQFF.

The CDR3 sequence: CASSGGRREIYEQYF. CDR3 DNA: TGTGCCAGCAGTGGGGGAAGGCGGGAGATCTACGAGCAGTACTTC. The chain is built from TRBV6-1 and TRBJ2-7, with TRBD2 matching 7 bases. This CDR3 has 15 amino acids. V dropped 4 bases and J dropped 3; count of bases not matched to a gene: 9. CDR1 is MNHNS and CDR2 is SASEGT in the germline V gene.

The chain combines TRBV28 with TRBJ1-2, with 7 bases aligning to TRBD1. The germline gives CDR1 MDHEN, CDR2 SYDVKM. The CDR3 loop spans 16 amino acids. The J segment lost 7 bases and the V segment lost 4 bases, leaving 15 bases of the junction unmatched. The CDR3 DNA reads TGTGCCAGCAGTTCCGCAGGAGGGGGCGTTTTGGGTGGCTACACCTTC. It specifies CASSSAGGGVLGGYTF.

The V call is TRBV27, the J call TRBJ2-3; the match to TRBD2 covers 13 bases. The CDR3 extends over 17 amino acids. The germline gives CDR1 MNHEY, CDR2 SMNVEV (reference sequence). V gave up 5 bases and J gave up 3 bases; unmatched junction bases: 8. CDR3 residues: CASSIGLAGVPTDTQYF. In DNA, the CDR3 is TGTGCCAGCAGTATAGGACTAGCGGGAGTCCCTACAGATACGCAGTATTTT.

The J gene is TRBJ2-5, the V gene TRBV7-3; D is unresolved. Between the trimmed V and J ends, which lost 2 bases and 3 bases, there was a span of 7 bases. This CDR3 is built from 13 residues. Germline V gives CDR1 SGHTA, CDR2 FQGTGA. CDR3 nucleotides: TGTGCCAGCAGCTTAGTACGCGAAGAGACCCAGTACTTC. Residues: CASSLVREETQYF.

This chain connects TRBV7-2 to TRBJ1-1, with 7 bases that match TRBD1. The J segment lost 5 bases and the V segment lost 5 bases, leaving 8 bases of the junction unmatched. The germline gives CDR1 SGHTA, CDR2 FQGNSA. The CDR3 is 14 residues long. CDR3 sequence reads: CASSEQGPGTEAFF. DNA of the CDR3: TGTGCCAGCAGCGAACAGGGGCCGGGGACTGAAGCTTTCTTT.

As for this clone: A much larger clone differs from this one at a single base, so this may be a read error. Other DNA sequences in the same sample also yield this CDR3. The chain has TRBV5-4 and TRBJ1-2, with D uncertain. CDR1 is SGHNT and CDR2 is YYREEE in the germline V gene (reference sequence). The CDR3 has 12 residues. DNA of the CDR3: TGCGCCAGCAGCACCGGAGTATATGGCTACACCTTC. This gives the protein CASSTGVYGYTF.

The chain carries TRBV19 and TRBJ1-1, with 9 bases that match TRBD1. There are 15 residues in the CDR3. The ends lost 10 bases at V and 2 bases at J; junction bases unmatched: 11. Germline V gene sequence: CDR1 LNHDA, CDR2 SQIVND (reference sequence). As DNA, the CDR3 is TGTGCCACCAAGCTAGGACAGGGGCCAAACACTGAAGCTTTCTTT. Translated: CATKLGQGPNTEAFF.

This clone was detected only once. This sequence joins TRBV5-4 and TRBJ2-7, with no clear D. Per germline, CDR1 SGHNT and CDR2 YYREEE (reference sequence). The CDR3 totals 15 residues. The V gene lost 0 bases and the J gene lost 4 bases, with 14 bases spanning the gap. The chain's CDR3 is CASSLDLSLQYEQYF. CDR3 in DNA: TGTGCCAGCAGCTTGGATCTCTCGCTGCAGTACGAGCAGTACTTC.

J is TRBJ2-5 and V is TRBV5-4; 7 bases map to TRBD2. J lost 4 bases, V lost 0 bases, and 3 bases had no gene match. This CDR3 is 14 amino acids long. Looked up from germline, CDR1 is SGHNT and CDR2 is YYREEE (reference sequence). The CDR3 protein is CASSLDLAGETQYF. CDR3 nucleotide sequence: TGTGCCAGCAGCTTGGACTTAGCGGGAGAGACCCAGTACTTC.

This chain connects TRBV30 to TRBJ1-3; a weak D match, TRBD1 (5 bases). There are 13 residues in the CDR3. Germline V lookup: CDR1 GTSNPN, CDR2 SVGIG (reference sequence). Trimming stripped 3 bases from V and 6 bases from J, with 12 bases between. The CDR3 coding sequence is TGTGCCTGGAGGCAGGGACCGATAAACACCATATATTTT. It specifies CAWRQGPINTIYF.

V and J are TRBV30 and TRBJ2-5; possible D gene TRBD1, 5 bases. The CDR3 has 15 residues. The V and J ends lost 0 bases and 3 bases respectively, with 14 bases between them. The V gene's germline CDR1 is GTSNPN and CDR2 SVGIG (reference sequence). The CDR3, as DNA: TGTGCCTGGAGTGTACTCGGACACGACAAAGAGACCCAGTACTTC. Its protein product is CAWSVLGHDKETQYF.

J is TRBJ2-7 and V is TRBV6-1; D is unclear. The ends were cut back, 1 base at V and 2 bases at J, with 12 bases in the middle. The CDR3 runs to 15 residues. Per germline, CDR1 MNHNS and CDR2 SASEGT. The CDR3 reads CASSEGRSLTYEQYF. CDR3 in DNA: TGTGCCAGCAGTGAAGGCAGGTCCCTGACCTACGAGCAGTACTTC.

The genes are TRBV2 and TRBJ2-7; the match to TRBD1 covers 10 bases. V was clipped by 4 bases and J by 0 bases; unmatched bases: 3. CDR1 is SNHLY and CDR2 is FYNNEI in the germline V gene. The CDR3 contains 15 residues. The CDR3 region is CASSGRTGGSYEQYF. CDR3 in DNA: TGTGCCAGCAGTGGCCGGACAGGGGGCTCCTACGAGCAGTACTTC. The full variable domain, rest sourced from reference TRBV2 and TRBJ2-7, is EPEVTQTPSHQVTQMGQEVILRCVPISNHLYFYWYRQILGQKVEFLVSFYNNEISEKSEIFDDQFSVERPDGSNFTLKIRSTKLEDSAMYFCASSGRTGGSYEQYFGPGTRLTVT.

A few counts support this clone. The chain is built from TRBV10-3 and TRBJ1-5; no clear D gene. With 2 bases removed from V and 0 bases from J, the gap between germline ends came to 8 bases. CDR1 ENHRY and CDR2 SYGVKD come from the germline V gene. The CDR3 is made up of 15 amino acids. CDR3 sequence reads: CAISEGEYSNQPQHF. Here the CDR3 DNA reads TGTGCCATCAGTGAGGGGGAGTATAGCAATCAGCCCCAGCATTTT.

This rearrangement joins TRBV7-9 to TRBJ2-1; no clear D. This CDR3 is 12 amino acids long. Per germline, CDR1 SEHNR and CDR2 FQNEAQ (reference sequence). V lost 0 bases and J 9 bases, leaving 6 bases between the germline ends. CDR3 sequence reads: CASSLADGEQFF. The CDR3 region has the DNA TGTGCCAGCAGCTTAGCCGACGGTGAGCAGTTCTTC.

The chain couples TRBV7-2 to TRBJ1-2, with D possibly being TRBD1 (5 bases). Trimming pared 0 bases from V and 4 bases from J, leaving 18 bases between. Germline loops: CDR1 SGHTA, CDR2 FQGNSA. This CDR3 has 17 residues. In DNA form, the CDR3 reads TGTGCCAGCAGCTTAGCCCCCGCGACAGCCTTTTTCTATGGCTACACCTTC. Its translation: CASSLAPATAFFYGYTF.